This entry lists 17 T cell receptor beta chains sequenced from one sample in a study of control samples from healthy donors and cancer patients. TCRdb's copy holds only in-frame clones and misses some; the assay was immunoSEQ multiplex PCR. The sample yields 35,000 to 50,000 clones, approximately 82% seen once. Sequencing was performed on blood. Receptors originate from a man in his 60s in good health.

This chain links TRBV29-1 with TRBJ1-3; maybe TRBD1 (6 bases). Trimming pared 1 base from V and 5 bases from J, leaving 15 bases between. The CDR3 runs 15 residues. The germline gives CDR1 SQVTM, CDR2 ANQGSEA. The CDR3, as DNA: TGCAGCGTTGAAGTCCCCAGGGGCGGAAGAAACACCATATATTTT. Translation: CSVEVPRGGRNTIYF.

The chain employs TRBV6-5 and TRBJ1-4; 8 bases match TRBD1. The CDR3 has 14 residues. Germline CDR1 is MNHEY and CDR2 is SVGAGI. Germline trimming cut 6 bases from V and 3 bases from J; bases unmatched to any gene: 3. The CDR3 is CASRTGDSNEKLFF. For the CDR3, the DNA is TGTGCCAGCAGGACAGGGGACTCTAATGAAAAACTGTTTTTT.

This clone was seen a few times. The chain is built from TRBV7-8 and TRBJ1-1; D gene unclear. The CDR3 covers 12 residues. V was trimmed by 5 bases and J by 4 bases, leaving 8 bases between them. The germline V gene has CDR1 SGHVS and CDR2 FQNEAQ. The CDR3 here is CASSARATEAFF. The CDR3 DNA is TGTGCCAGCAGCGCACGGGCCACTGAAGCTTTCTTT. The whole variable domain, remainder taken from reference TRBV7-8 and TRBJ1-1, is GAGVSQSPRYKVAKRGQDVALRCDPISGHVSLFWYQQALGQGPEFLTYFQNEAQLDKSGLPSDRFFAERPEGSVSTLKIQRTQQEDSAVYLCASSARATEAFFGQGTRLTVV.

The V gene is TRBV5-1, the J gene TRBJ2-7; no reliable D call. Trimming left V 0 bases short and J 1 base short, with 8 bases between. Germline CDR1 SGHRS, CDR2 YFSETQ. CDR3 size: 14 residues. CDR3: CASSLAGRSYEQYF. In DNA, the CDR3 is TGCGCCAGCAGCTTGGCGGGCAGATCCTACGAGCAGTACTTC.

Of note for this clone: Its ends do not fully match the called genes, so a read error is possible. The chain links TRBV5-1 to TRBJ1-4, with a possible D match to TRBD1 (6 bases). The CDR3 is made up of 16 amino acids. Germline V lookup: CDR1 SGHRS, CDR2 YFSETQ. Here the CDR3 reads CASSLGTSGGSSKVFF. CDR3 in DNA: TGCGCCAGCAGCTTGGGAACCTCGGGGGGCTCTTCAAAAGTGTTTTTT.

The chain has TRBV3-1 (or the pseudogene TRBV3-2) and TRBJ1-2; D gene ambiguous. CDR1 is LGHDT and CDR2 is YNNKEL in the germline V gene (reference sequence). Trimming removed 7 bases at V and 2 bases at J, with 17 bases between. The CDR3 has 15 residues. CDR3 nucleotides: TGTGCCAGCACCTCAAGGAGGACGGGAAACTATGGCTACACCTTC. It translates to CASTSRRTGNYGYTF.

The chain employs TRBV7-9 and TRBJ2-2; D is uncertain. Looked up from germline, CDR1 is SEHNR and CDR2 is FQNEAQ (reference sequence). The V end lost 5 bases, the J end lost 6 bases, and 13 bases lay between the germline ends. The CDR3 totals 14 residues. CDR3 DNA: TGTGCCAGCAGCCCCACCTCCCGGTCCGGGGAGCTGTTTTTT. Amino acids: CASSPTSRSGELFF.

This clone was detected many times. The chain links TRBV6-5 to TRBJ2-2; unclear D gene. CDR3 length: 16 amino acids. The germline V gene encodes CDR1 MNHEY and CDR2 SVGAGI. V dropped 4 bases and J dropped 0 bases, with 12 bases sitting between them. The CDR3 DNA is TGTGCCAGCAGTTCCCCTATTCCGCCGAACACCGGGGAGCTGTTTTTT. Its translation: CASSSPIPPNTGELFF.

The chain links TRBV4-3 to TRBJ2-2; D gene uncertain. The germline V and J ends were trimmed by 2 bases and 6 bases, with 13 bases remaining between them. Germline-derived CDR1 and CDR2 are LGHNA and YSLEER. The CDR3 runs 15 residues. The CDR3 nucleotides read TGCGCCAGCAGCCAACGGATCTTGTTGGCCGGGGAGCTGTTTTTT. Amino acid sequence: CASSQRILLAGELFF.

The J gene is TRBJ2-7, the V gene TRBV2; tentatively, D is TRBD2 (5 bases). The CDR3 consists of 15 residues. Looked up from germline, CDR1 is SNHLY and CDR2 is FYNNEI. The germline V and J ends were trimmed by 4 bases and 7 bases, with 20 bases remaining between them. The CDR3 protein is CASSVQINRGGEQYF. CDR3 nucleotides: TGTGCCAGCAGTGTGCAAATTAATCGTGGAGGTGAGCAGTACTTC.

This clone was seen once. The rearrangement links TRBV19 to TRBJ1-2; TRBD1 might be the D (5 bases). This CDR3 spans 16 amino acids. Germline assignment: CDR1 LNHDA and CDR2 SQIVND (reference sequence). Trimming stripped 7 bases from V and 4 bases from J, with 22 bases between. The CDR3 DNA reads TGTGCCAGTATTGTAAGGGGCCAGAAGGCCCTCTATGGCTACACCTTC. Residues: CASIVRGQKALYGYTF.

J is TRBJ1-6 and V is TRBV25-1; 12 nucleotides line up with TRBD1. Germline CDR1 MGHDK, CDR2 SYGVNS. V was clipped by 6 bases and J by 11 bases; unmatched bases: 17. The CDR3 sequence is 18 residues long. The CDR3 DNA reads as TGTGCCAGCAGAGACCTTTATCTGGGACAGGGGGCGACGGCACCCCTCCACTTT. It encodes CASRDLYLGQGATAPLHF.

The chain recombines TRBV9 with TRBJ1-5, with TRBD1 identical over 7 bases. CDR3 length: 15 amino acids. After removal of 4 bases from V and 0 bases from J, the junction contained 4 bases not matched to a gene. CDR1 is SGDLS and CDR2 is YYNGEE in the germline V gene. The CDR3 nucleotides are TGTGCCAGCAGCAGGGACAGCACTAGCAATCAGCCCCAGCATTTT. It specifies CASSRDSTSNQPQHF. The full variable domain, with the rest looked up from reference TRBV9 and TRBJ1-5, is DSGVTQTPKHLITATGQRVTLRCSPRSGDLSVYWYQQSLDQGLQFLIQYYNGEERAKGNILERFSAQQFPDLHSELNLSSLELGDSALYFCASSRDSTSNQPQHFGDGTRLSIL.

This clone was picked up many times. V gene TRBV6-6 combines with J gene TRBJ2-5; D may be TRBD2 (6 bases). V was clipped by 7 bases and J by 2 bases, with 11 bases between them. CDR1 and CDR2 from the germline V gene are MNHNY and SVGAGI (reference sequence). This CDR3 comprises 13 residues. The CDR3 loop reads CASTIAVQETQYF. In DNA form, the CDR3 reads TGTGCCAGCACCATAGCGGTACAAGAGACCCAGTACTTC.

J is TRBJ1-4 and V is TRBV15, with no clear D. Germline V gene data show CDR1 as LNHNV and CDR2 as YYDKDF (reference sequence). Trimming cost V 6 bases and J 8 bases, with 13 bases left between them. The CDR3 loop spans 13 amino acids. Here the CDR3 reads CATRLGRSEKLFF. The CDR3 nucleotides read TGTGCCACCAGACTGGGGAGGTCCGAAAAACTGTTTTTT.

The rearrangement joins TRBV28 to TRBJ1-1, with 7 positions matching TRBD1. The CDR3 is made up of 14 amino acids. Germline trimming cut 5 bases from V and 0 bases from J; bases unmatched to any gene: 3. Germline CDR1 and CDR2: MDHEN and SYDVKM. CDR3 in DNA: TGTGCCAGCAGTCCGGGACAGCTGAACACTGAAGCTTTCTTT. This sequence encodes CASSPGQLNTEAFF.

Notes on this clone: One end of the junction varies from germline; a read error may be responsible. V usage is TRBV12-3 or TRBV12-4 and J usage is TRBJ1-2; D might be TRBD1 (5 bases). This CDR3 region has 11 residues. This chain's CDR3 is CASSSTGSRAF. Written as DNA, the CDR3 is TGTGCCAGCAGTAGCACGGGTTCCAGGGCCTTC.